The clone carrying this T cell receptor beta chain was seen ten or more times. Researchers attached unique molecular identifiers to individual cDNA molecules. MiXCR, run by TCRdb on the 5' RACE reads, gives a single entry per CDR3 protein. Of 80,000 to 95,000 distinct CDR3 sequences in the sample, 11% to 15% were seen once. These data are taken from a study of early T cells in non-severe SARS-CoV-2 infection. CDR1 and CDR2 (germline): SGHDT, YYEEEE. The CDR3 has 17 residues. V was shortened by 0 bases and J by 0 bases, with 13 bases between the two germline ends. The specimen was whole blood. The V and J genes are TRBV5-6 and TRBJ1-3; no definite D call. This receptor was taken from an adult who was a healthcare worker with PCR-confirmed SARS-CoV-2 infection or an uninfected control (not recorded which). The CDR3 spells CASSLVEWPHSGNTIYF. The CDR3 bases are TGTGCCAGCAGCTTGGTGGAGTGGCCTCACTCTGGAAACACCATATATTTT.